This TCR beta chain was sequenced in a study of memory CD4+ T cells and cytomegalovirus serostatus. Points from the study as a whole: About 40% of the roughly 150 known CMV-associated TCRbeta sequences appeared in CD4+ memory. Suggested: most of the CMV-linked TCR signature lies in CD4+ memory cells. CMV serostatus prediction reached median AUC approximately 0.96, or 0.89 with US-trained model.

Sequencing used immunoSEQ multiplex PCR; TCRdb keeps in-frame clones, though not all of them. The top ten hold over 0.35% of the sample, which has 55,000 to 65,000 clones, roughly 82% seen once. The sort gate was single viable CD3+CD4+CD8-CD45RO+ cells for memory CD4+ T cells. CD4+ T cells were isolated by positive magnetic selection. Of note for this clone: Its antigen is currently unknown.

V lost 0 bases and J 2 bases, leaving 10 bases between the germline ends. The CDR3 length is 15 residues. Per germline, CDR1 LGHNA and CDR2 YSLEER. The chain couples TRBV4-3 to TRBJ2-5; D is undetermined. This receptor was taken from an adult in good health and CMV-seronegative. Source material: memory CD4+ T cells from blood. The CDR3, as DNA: TGCGCCAGCAGCCAAGATCGGCGGACGCAAGAGACCCAGTACTTC. Its translation is CASSQDRRTQETQYF.